The rows below give T cell receptor beta chains drawn from one sample of a study of response to subunit inactivated influenza vaccine. TCRdb called the RT-PCR reads again in MiXCR, with one record for every CDR3 protein. The table records around 500,000 distinct CDR3 sequences, approximately 11% of them present only once. The starting material was PBMCs from blood, obtained 40 to 50 days after vaccination. The source of these receptors is a man aged 45-65 years who received an inactivated influenza vaccine. Both conserved end residues are trimmed from each CDR3. The D gene is left open where the match is weak. The size field is filled for only some rows; it gives once, few, many or a size class.

size	V	J	D	CDR3
few	TRBV19	TRBJ2-7	TRBD1	ASSYDRDRGHYEQY
many	TRBV12-3/TRBV12-4	TRBJ2-2	.	ASSFMNTGELF
.	TRBV19	TRBJ2-3	.	ASREQGNTQY
many	TRBV20-1	TRBJ2-7	TRBD1	SARGPGTGLSYEQY
.	TRBV7-9	TRBJ2-3	TRBD1	ASRTDRGSADTQY
few	TRBV3-1	TRBJ2-5	.	ASSRRGGGKRRETQY
many	TRBV12-3/TRBV12-4	TRBJ1-2	.	ASSLGIGAIYGYT
many	TRBV7-2	TRBJ1-6	TRBD1	ASRQDRADNSPLH
.	TRBV6-1	TRBJ2-3	.	ASSANLADTQY
.	TRBV7-9	TRBJ2-1	TRBD1	ASSYKQGFKSYNEQF
.	TRBV7-6	TRBJ2-2	TRBD1	ASSSFHRGAEQTGELF
few	TRBV20-1	TRBJ1-2	TRBD1	SVGDRGDYGYT
many	TRBV5-1	TRBJ2-5	TRBD2	ASIKGLAGGETQY
.	TRBV4-1	TRBJ2-2	TRBD2	ASSQQLAGGPGELF
.	TRBV20-1	TRBJ2-3	.	SASGKSDTQY
many	TRBV12-3/TRBV12-4	TRBJ2-5	TRBD2	ASSFMNLAGSETQY
.	TRBV5-1	TRBJ2-3	TRBD2	ASSPGTSGTSTDTQY
few	TRBV7-2	TRBJ1-3	TRBD1	ATKRDSARNTIY
.	TRBV27	TRBJ2-7	.	ASKKGAGEQY
few	TRBV7-8	TRBJ1-4	.	ASGQGHEKLF
many	TRBV12-3/TRBV12-4	TRBJ2-7	TRBD2	ASSWTSKGEQY
few	TRBV28	TRBJ2-2	TRBD1	ASSSDRGRVGELF
.	TRBV2	TRBJ2-1	.	ASSGAGFGEQF
few	TRBV5-1	TRBJ2-7	TRBD2	ASSLATGTRSSYEQY
few	TRBV2	TRBJ2-2	.	ASGNRRWATGELF
many	TRBV25-1	TRBJ1-2	.	ASSETYGYT
many	TRBV7-8	TRBJ1-3	.	ASSLGTTGNTIY
few	TRBV29-1	TRBJ2-7	.	SVEEGGMEQY
few	TRBV6-1	TRBJ2-4	.	ASRPGVGDIQY
.	TRBV7-9	TRBJ2-7	TRBD2	ASSSLAGGSSYEQY
.	TRBV28	TRBJ2-7	.	ASSSPRRRAYEQY
few	TRBV5-5	TRBJ1-2	TRBD1	ASSPGLGQTNYGYT
.	TRBV9	TRBJ2-7	.	ASSPIADSPYEQY
few	TRBV7-2	TRBJ2-2	.	ASSTSSVGGVTGELF
few	TRBV11-2	TRBJ2-1	.	ASSSIQGRSYNEQF
.	TRBV20-1	TRBJ1-3	.	SARPSGGSGNTIY
.	TRBV29-1	TRBJ1-1	.	SVGEPTEAF
.	TRBV3-1	TRBJ2-5	.	ASSQGGSNAPETQY
.	TRBV6-2/TRBV6-3	TRBJ1-1	.	ASRRTYITEAF
.	TRBV20-1	TRBJ2-3	.	SARDRQREFTDTQY